A single sample gave rise to the 20 T cell receptor beta chains below, sequenced in a study of T cell responses to AZD1222 COVID-19 vaccine. Assay: immunoSEQ multiplex PCR; the TCRdb copy retains only in-frame clones and omits some. The sample carries nearly 90,000 clones, approximately 85% recorded once. The specimen was peripheral blood, collected on day 0 of AZD1222 vaccination. All receptors come from an adult in good health.

The genes are TRBV10-3 and TRBJ1-1; D gene unclear. The CDR3 consists of 13 residues. Germline V gives CDR1 ENHRY, CDR2 SYGVKD. V lost 10 bases and J 6 bases, leaving 18 bases between the germline ends. CDR3 bases: TGTGCCACACTCGATGCGAGAGCTGCTGAAGCTTTCTTT. Its translation: CATLDARAAEAFF.

J is TRBJ2-6 and V is TRBV5-1; TRBD2 agrees at 7 bases. The CDR3 sequence is 18 residues long. The germline CDR1 and CDR2 sequences are SGHRS and YFSETQ. The trim removed 0 bases at V and 0 bases at J, leaving 6 bases unmatched. CDR3 sequence (DNA): TGCGCCAGCAGCTTGGTCGCGGGAGCGAGCTCTGGGGCCAACGTCCTGACTTTC. Encoded protein: CASSLVAGASSGANVLTF. Based on the CDR3 plus reference TRBV5-1 and TRBJ2-6, the full variable domain is KAGVTQTPRYLIKTRGQQVTLSCSPISGHRSVSWYQQTPGQGLQFLFEYFSETQRNKGNFPGRFSGRQFSNSRSEMNVSTLELGDSALYLCASSLVAGASSGANVLTFGAGSRLTVL.

This chain links TRBV6-5 with TRBJ2-5; the D is unclear. The CDR3 runs to 11 residues. CDR1 and CDR2 (germline): MNHEY, SVGAGI. The germline V and J ends were trimmed by 1 base and 4 bases, with 1 base remaining between them. CDR3 nucleotides: TGTGCCAGCAGTTACTTAGAGACCCAGTACTTC. It yields the protein CASSYLETQYF.

This chain connects TRBV14 to TRBJ2-3, with TRBD1 matching over 8 bases. There are 15 residues in the CDR3. V lost 4 bases and J lost 5; bases outside the gene matches: 8. Germline values: CDR1 SGHDN, CDR2 FVKESK. The CDR3 loop is CASSPSWTGRDTQYF. CDR3 coding DNA: TGTGCCAGCAGCCCAAGTTGGACAGGGCGAGATACGCAGTATTTT.

The gene calls are TRBV5-6 and TRBJ2-3, with 10 bases aligning to TRBD2. The CDR3 covers 19 residues. V lost 3 bases to trimming and J lost 6 bases; unmatched junction nucleotides: 19. Germline V gene data show CDR1 as SGHDT and CDR2 as YYEEEE. The CDR3 spells CASSSGLAGVWAGADTQYF. CDR3 DNA sequence: TGTGCCAGCAGCTCGGGGCTAGCGGGAGTTTGGGCCGGGGCGGATACGCAGTATTTT. The full variable domain, rest sourced from reference TRBV5-6 and TRBJ2-3, is DAGVTQSPTHLIKTRGQQVTLRCSPKSGHDTVSWYQQALGQGPQFIFQYYEEEERQRGNFPDRFSGHQFPNYSSELNVNALLLGDSALYLCASSSGLAGVWAGADTQYFGPGTRLTVL.

V is TRBV13 and J is TRBJ2-7, with 7 positions matching TRBD2. After removal of 4 bases from V and 3 bases from J, the junction contained 6 bases not matched to a gene. The germline CDR1 and CDR2 sequences are PRHDT and FYEKMQ (reference sequence). The CDR3 sequence is 14 residues long. CDR3 bases: TGTGCCAGCAGCTGGATGGGGGGGAGCTACGAGCAGTACTTC. Its protein product is CASSWMGGSYEQYF.

This clone was detected only a few times. The gene calls are TRBV4-2 and TRBJ2-2; D remains unclear. Trimming took 1 base from V and 3 from J, leaving 9 bases between them. This CDR3 is built from 15 residues. Germline loops: CDR1 LGHNA, CDR2 YNFKEQ. The CDR3 sequence is CASSQVKGYTGELFF. CDR3 DNA: TGTGCCAGCAGCCAAGTGAAAGGATACACCGGGGAGCTGTTTTTT.

The gene calls are TRBV4-1 and TRBJ1-6, with 7 bases that match TRBD1. CDR3 size: 15 residues. Germline assignment: CDR1 MGHRA and CDR2 YSYEKL. Germline trimming cut 7 bases from V and 8 bases from J; bases unmatched to any gene: 11. In DNA, the CDR3 is TGCGCCAGCAAGCTGGAGACAGGGAACTATTCACCCCTCCACTTT. Protein: CASKLETGNYSPLHF.

The J gene is TRBJ2-5, the V gene TRBV5-1; D not resolved. Germline values: CDR1 SGHRS, CDR2 YFSETQ. This CDR3 comprises 15 residues. V lost 0 bases, J lost 4 bases, and 13 bases lay in between. The CDR3 here is CASSLGTGTGETQYF. The DNA of the CDR3 is TGCGCCAGCAGCTTGGGAACCGGAACGGGAGAGACCCAGTACTTC.

A single count supports this clone. This chain joins TRBV10-3 and TRBJ2-1; 13 bases match TRBD2. The germline V gene encodes CDR1 ENHRY and CDR2 SYGVKD. CDR3 length: 15 residues. The V segment lost 6 bases and the J segment 7 bases; nucleotides outside the gene matches: 6. The CDR3 reads CAIRLAGGPGNEQFF. The CDR3 DNA reads as TGTGCCATCAGACTAGCGGGAGGGCCGGGGAATGAGCAGTTCTTC.

This clone was recorded only once. This sequence joins TRBV5-1 and TRBJ2-7; possible D gene TRBD1, 6 bases. V shed 4 bases and J shed 2 bases, with 13 bases lying between them. In germline, CDR1 is SGHRS, CDR2 YFSETQ. The CDR3 sequence is 14 residues long. CDR3 coding DNA: TGCGCCAGCAGCCGCTTGGACAGACCCTACGAGCAGTACTTC. Protein: CASSRLDRPYEQYF.

The J gene is TRBJ2-2, the V gene TRBV5-1, with D unclear. Deletions cut 4 bases from V and 4 bases from J, with 11 bases between. The CDR3 is made up of 14 amino acids. Germline V CDR1 and CDR2: SGHRS, YFSETQ. This CDR3 reads CASSTGPSTGELFF. The CDR3 region has the DNA TGCGCCAGCAGCACCGGACCGTCCACCGGGGAGCTGTTTTTT.

This chain uses TRBV15 with TRBJ1-2; no firm D call. The CDR3 extends over 15 amino acids. Germline V gene sequence: CDR1 LNHNV, CDR2 YYDKDF (reference sequence). Trimming took 0 bases from V and 2 from J, leaving 10 bases between them. In DNA form, the CDR3 reads TGTGCCACCAGCAGAGAATTGAGGCAGAACTATGGCTACACCTTC. Translating gives CATSRELRQNYGYTF.

The CDR3 spells CASSRGATNEKLFF. DNA of the CDR3: TGCGCCAGCAGCCGGGGCGCAACTAATGAAAAACTGTTTTTT. The chain is built from TRBV5-1 and TRBJ1-4; the D gene is possibly TRBD1 (5 bases). The CDR3 contains 14 residues. The V gene lost 4 bases and the J gene lost 0 bases, with 7 bases spanning the gap. CDR1 and CDR2 (germline): SGHRS, YFSETQ. The variable domain in full, completed from reference TRBV5-1 and TRBJ1-4, reads KAGVTQTPRYLIKTRGQQVTLSCSPISGHRSVSWYQQTPGQGLQFLFEYFSETQRNKGNFPGRFSGRQFSNSRSEMNVSTLELGDSALYLCASSRGATNEKLFFGSGTQLSVL.

The chain employs TRBV9 and TRBJ2-7; D not certain. V dropped 2 bases and J dropped 0 bases, with 9 bases sitting between them. This CDR3 contains 14 residues. Germline V gives CDR1 SGDLS, CDR2 YYNGEE. The CDR3 bases are TGTGCCAGCAGCGTGGACCCTTCCTCCTACGAGCAGTACTTC. Protein: CASSVDPSSYEQYF.

The chain has TRBV5-1 and TRBJ2-7; 9 bases match TRBD1. This CDR3 is 18 amino acids long. V was clipped by 0 bases and J by 2 bases; unmatched bases: 12. Germline CDR1 and CDR2: SGHRS and YFSETQ. The CDR3 is CASSLGPSTGGVPYEQYF. The CDR3 DNA is TGCGCCAGCAGCTTGGGACCCTCCACAGGGGGCGTACCCTACGAGCAGTACTTC.

This chain connects TRBV18 to TRBJ1-4; D is perhaps TRBD1 (6 bases). Trimming stripped 4 bases from V and 2 bases from J, with 17 bases between. The CDR3 has 17 amino acids. Germline V lookup: CDR1 KGHSH, CDR2 LQKENI. The CDR3 nucleotides read TGTGCCAGCTCACGCTACCTCGGGCAGGGGACTAATGAAAAACTGTTTTTT. As protein: CASSRYLGQGTNEKLFF.

V is TRBV28 and J is TRBJ1-5; 12 bases are a match to TRBD1. Germline-derived CDR1 and CDR2 are MDHEN and SYDVKM. V lost 8 bases, J lost 2 bases, and 10 bases stayed unmatched. The CDR3 totals 17 residues. CDR3 residues: CASLGTGGDSGNQPQHF. CDR3 DNA: TGTGCCAGCTTGGGGACAGGGGGCGATTCGGGCAATCAGCCCCAGCATTTT.

The rearrangement uses TRBV18 and TRBJ1-6; TRBD1 matches at 8 bases. Germline V gives CDR1 KGHSH, CDR2 LQKENI. The CDR3 is 15 amino acids. Germline trimming cut 6 bases from V and 6 bases from J; bases unmatched to any gene: 7. CDR3 in amino acids: CASSEQGDINSPLHF. The CDR3 DNA reads TGTGCCAGCTCGGAACAGGGGGATATTAATTCACCCCTCCACTTT. The full variable domain, its missing parts supplied by reference TRBV18 and TRBJ1-6, is NAGVMQNPRHLVRRRGQEARLRCSPMKGHSHVYWYRQLPEEGLKFMVYLQKENIIDESGMPKERFSAEFPKEGPSILRIQQVVRGDSAAYFCASSEQGDINSPLHFGNGTRLTVT.

The chain carries TRBV5-1 and TRBJ2-1; 9 positions agree with TRBD1. This CDR3 has 16 amino acids. The ends lost 3 bases at V and 8 bases at J; junction bases unmatched: 12. The V gene's germline CDR1 is SGHRS and CDR2 YFSETQ. The CDR3 DNA reads TGCGCCAGCAGCTCGGCCGGGACAGGGAAAAAATATGAGCAGTTCTTC. Translated, it gives CASSSAGTGKKYEQFF.